This TCR beta chain stems from a study of blood T cell repertoires in COVID-19. Per the original methods: Estimated nucleated cell counts came from reference gene primer amplification. Profiling relied on immunoSEQ multiplex PCR, and the TCRdb table lists in-frame clones only, not all of them. V and J calls plus clone size are reproduced from that table; the DNA served to infer D and trimming. The top ten hold about 3% of the sample, which has 330,000 or so clones, more than 85% seen once. The CDR3 runs 15 residues. V lost 0 bases to trimming and J lost 8 bases; unmatched junction nucleotides: 7. Per the germline V gene, CDR1 is GTSNPN and CDR2 is SVGIG (reference sequence).

Sequenced: PBMCs or T cells enriched from blood (not recorded which). This clonotype was sampled from a woman in her 30s who had recovered from COVID-19. The chain uses TRBV30 and TRBJ1-6, with 7 positions matching TRBD1. The CDR3 is CAWSVWGTAYSPLHF. The CDR3 nucleotides are TGTGCCTGGAGTGTATGGGGGACAGCCTATTCACCCCTCCACTTT.